These 7 T cell receptor beta chains were all obtained from the same sample, sequenced in a study of blood T cell repertoires in COVID-19. Clones were sequenced by immunoSEQ multiplex PCR, and TCRdb holds only the in-frame ones, with some missing. The table includes over 300,000 clones, roughly nine tenths detected once. The sample consisted of peripheral blood. The receptor set was obtained from a man aged 35 to 55 with acute or convalescent COVID-19.

The V call is TRBV7-9, the J call TRBJ2-1; the D is unclear. The CDR3 has 13 residues. V gave up 0 bases and J gave up 10 bases, with 10 bases separating them. The V gene's germline CDR1 is SEHNR and CDR2 FQNEAQ (reference sequence). CDR3 in DNA: TGTGCCAGCAGCTTAGCACAGCCGACCGAGCAGTTCTTC. This sequence encodes CASSLAQPTEQFF.

V and J are TRBV7-2 and TRBJ1-1; D not resolved. With 6 bases removed from V and 3 bases from J, the gap between germline ends came to 11 bases. This CDR3 spans 13 amino acids. The germline CDR1 and CDR2 sequences are SGHTA and FQGNSA. CDR3 in amino acids: CASSYGRYTEAFF. DNA of the CDR3: TGTGCCAGCAGTTACGGGAGATACACTGAAGCTTTCTTT.

The CDR3 sequence: CASSLGGKKTDTQYF. Written as DNA, the CDR3 is TGTGCCAGCAGCTTAGGCGGGAAAAAAACAGATACGCAGTATTTT. The V gene is TRBV13, the J gene TRBJ2-3, with D possibly matching TRBD2 (5 bases). V shed 0 bases and J shed 3 bases, with 10 bases lying between them. Germline V gene lookup returns CDR1 PRHDT and CDR2 FYEKMQ (reference sequence). CDR3 length equals 15 residues.

The rearrangement uses TRBV28 and TRBJ2-3; 8 bases are shared with TRBD1. Per germline, CDR1 MDHEN and CDR2 SYDVKM. The CDR3 spans 17 residues. Trimming removed 7 bases from V and 10 bases from J; junction bases left unmatched: 22. CDR3 coding DNA: TGTGCCAGCACCCCTGGGGCAGGGGGCGGACGAAGCAGCTCGCAGTATTTT. Its protein product is CASTPGAGGGRSSSQYF.

This chain uses TRBV5-4 with TRBJ2-3, with 9 bases aligning to TRBD2. Germline V gives CDR1 SGHNT, CDR2 YYREEE (reference sequence). The V gene end was trimmed by 6 bases and the J gene end by 0 bases; junction bases not matched to a gene: 17. This CDR3 comprises 19 residues. This CDR3 reads CASTTGGLATVPSTDTQYF. CDR3 DNA sequence: TGTGCCAGCACCACCGGAGGACTAGCGACGGTCCCTAGCACAGATACGCAGTATTTT.

The chain has TRBV9 and TRBJ1-1; D might be TRBD1 (6 bases). The germline gives CDR1 SGDLS, CDR2 YYNGEE. The CDR3 covers 15 residues. V shed 1 base and J shed 0 bases, with 10 bases lying between them. The CDR3 DNA is TGTGCCAGCAGCGTACCTCAGGGGATGAACACTGAAGCTTTCTTT. Protein product: CASSVPQGMNTEAFF.

The chain couples TRBV9 to TRBJ1-5; D not certain. The CDR3 extends over 13 amino acids. V dropped 9 bases and J dropped 6 bases, with 16 bases sitting between them. Looked up from germline, CDR1 is SGDLS and CDR2 is YYNGEE. CDR3 sequence (DNA): TGTGCCACCCCGGCGGGGTCTCCTCAGCCCCAGCATTTT. The encoded protein is CATPAGSPQPQHF.